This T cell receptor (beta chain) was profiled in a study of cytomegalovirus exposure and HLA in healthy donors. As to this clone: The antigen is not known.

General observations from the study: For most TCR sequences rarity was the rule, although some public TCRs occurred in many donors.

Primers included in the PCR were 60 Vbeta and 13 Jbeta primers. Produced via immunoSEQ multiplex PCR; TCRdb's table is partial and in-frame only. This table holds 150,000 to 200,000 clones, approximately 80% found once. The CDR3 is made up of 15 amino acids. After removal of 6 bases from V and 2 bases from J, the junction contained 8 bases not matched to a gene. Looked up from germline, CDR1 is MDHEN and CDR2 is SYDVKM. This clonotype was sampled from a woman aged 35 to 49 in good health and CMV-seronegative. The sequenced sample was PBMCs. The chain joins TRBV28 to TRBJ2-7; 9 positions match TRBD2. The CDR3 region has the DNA TGTGCCAGCAGCCCGCCTAGCGGGACTACCTACGAGCAGTACTTC. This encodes CASSPPSGTTYEQYF.